The clone carrying this T cell receptor (beta chain) appeared a few times. Antigen specificity is unknown. A linear amplification protocol produced the TCR libraries from around 500 ng of total RNA. TCRdb processed the reads anew with MiXCR; each CDR3 protein has one entry. Of roughly 200,000 distinct CDR3 sequences in the sample, over 60% were seen once. Germline loops: CDR1 MNHNY, CDR2 SVGAGI (reference sequence). The germline V and J ends were trimmed by 7 bases and 0 bases, with 15 bases remaining between them. This CDR3 comprises 15 residues. The data were taken from a study of healthy donors' naive CD4 and CD8 T cells. Study results and caveats: Most V and J genes were reportedly biased between naive CD4+ and CD8+ cells. Negatively charged CDR3s marked CD8+ lineage; positively charged CDR3s marked CD4+ lineage.

The V gene is TRBV6-6, the J gene TRBJ1-2, with a tentative D call TRBD1 (5 bases). The TCR sequence derives from a pool of human donors in good health; the sample pools cells from several healthy donors. Sequencing was carried out using naive CD4+ and CD8+ T cells sorted from blood, pooled from several donors. The CDR3 is CASTQGIGSNYGYTF. The CDR3 DNA follows: TGTGCCAGCACCCAGGGTATAGGATCTAACTATGGCTACACCTTC.